This TCR beta chain was found in a study of OX40 agonist ivuxolimab in advanced cancers. Notes on the study in general: Expanded clones belonging to CD8+ T cells outnumbered, on average, those of CD4+.

Data came from immunoSEQ multiplex PCR; TCRdb stores just in-frame clones and leaves some out. Of some 44,000 clones listed, approximately 86% are singletons. The germline V gene has CDR1 SQVTM and CDR2 ANQGSEA. The V and J ends lost 5 bases and 2 bases respectively, with 12 bases between them. There are 13 residues in the CDR3. As for this clone: Its antigen is not identified.

This material consisted of CD4+ or CD8+ T cells sorted from blood, taken in a trial of the OX40 agonist ivuxolimab. The V call is TRBV29-1, the J call TRBJ2-5; D might be TRBD1 (6 bases). The TCR originated in an adult with an advanced solid tumor such as melanoma, head and neck, liver or kidney cancer. CDR3 in DNA: TGCAGCGTTTCACAGGGATTACAAGAGACCCAGTACTTC. The encoded protein is CSVSQGLQETQYF.